Here is one TCR beta chain with its context. This specimen comes from a study of Ad26.COV2.S vaccination and SARS-CoV-2 variants. Treatment noted: about 20 received Ad26.COV2.S at low or high dose, single or two shots; several received placebo; per-sample allocation not given. Day 63 after the first injection of vaccine or placebo was the sampling time. Germline CDR1 is SNHLY and CDR2 is FYNNEI. The CDR3 is 15 amino acids. The junction had 7 bases not matched to a gene; V was cut back by 6 bases and J by 2 bases. Assay used: immunoSEQ multiplex PCR; TCRdb lists only in-frame clones, some missing. The sample holds about 680,000 clones; more than 80% are singletons and the top ten take over 1.3%.

This TCR derives from a person aged 18-60 years who received the Ad26.COV2.S COVID-19 vaccine or a placebo. The material sequenced was peripheral blood, taken in a trial of Ad26.COV2.S vaccine versus placebo. The chain has TRBV2 and TRBJ1-5, with 7 bases fitting TRBD1. CDR3 sequence reads: CASRLQGFGNQPQHF. CDR3 DNA sequence: TGTGCCAGCAGGTTACAGGGGTTCGGCAATCAGCCCCAGCATTTT.